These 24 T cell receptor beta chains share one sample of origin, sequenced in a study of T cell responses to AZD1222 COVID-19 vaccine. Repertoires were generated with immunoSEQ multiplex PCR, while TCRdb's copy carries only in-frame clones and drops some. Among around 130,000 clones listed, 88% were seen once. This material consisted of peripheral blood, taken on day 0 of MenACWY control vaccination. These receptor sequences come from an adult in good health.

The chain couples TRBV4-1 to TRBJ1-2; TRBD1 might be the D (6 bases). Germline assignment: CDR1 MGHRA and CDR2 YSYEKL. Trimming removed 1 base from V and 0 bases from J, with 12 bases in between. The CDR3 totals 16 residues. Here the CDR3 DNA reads TGCGCCAGCAGCCAAGGGGACATTCGTGCTAACTATGGCTACACCTTC. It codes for CASSQGDIRANYGYTF.

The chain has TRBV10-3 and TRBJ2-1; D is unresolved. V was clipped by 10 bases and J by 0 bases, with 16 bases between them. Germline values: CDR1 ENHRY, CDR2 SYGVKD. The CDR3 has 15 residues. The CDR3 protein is CATLTVLSSYNEQFF. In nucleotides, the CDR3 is TGTGCCACCCTGACCGTATTGAGCTCCTACAATGAGCAGTTCTTC.

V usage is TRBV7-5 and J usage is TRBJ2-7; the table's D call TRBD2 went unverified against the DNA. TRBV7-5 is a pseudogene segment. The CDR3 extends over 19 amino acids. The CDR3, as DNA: TGTGTCAGAAGCTTAATGACTAGCGGGAGTAAAGGGGCCTCCTACGAGCAGTACTTC. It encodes CVRSLMTSGSKGASYEQYF.

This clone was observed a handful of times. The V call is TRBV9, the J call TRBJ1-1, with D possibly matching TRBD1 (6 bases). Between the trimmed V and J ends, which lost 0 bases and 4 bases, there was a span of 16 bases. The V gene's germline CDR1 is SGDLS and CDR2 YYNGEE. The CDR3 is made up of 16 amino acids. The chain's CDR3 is CASSVGPGASGTEAFF. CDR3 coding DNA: TGTGCCAGCAGCGTAGGCCCGGGGGCGAGCGGCACTGAAGCTTTCTTT.

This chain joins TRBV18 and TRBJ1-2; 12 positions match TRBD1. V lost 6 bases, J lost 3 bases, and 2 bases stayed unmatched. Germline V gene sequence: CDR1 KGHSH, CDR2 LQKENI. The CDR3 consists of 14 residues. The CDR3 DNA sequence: TGTGCCAGCTCCGGGACAGGGGGCGACTATGGCTACACCTTC. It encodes CASSGTGGDYGYTF.

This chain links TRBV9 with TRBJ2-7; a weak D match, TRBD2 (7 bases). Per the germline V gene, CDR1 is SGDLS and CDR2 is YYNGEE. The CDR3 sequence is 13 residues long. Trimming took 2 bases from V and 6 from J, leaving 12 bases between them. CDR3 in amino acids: CASSVTGGSEQYF. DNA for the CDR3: TGTGCCAGCAGCGTGACGGGGGGCTCCGAGCAGTACTTC.

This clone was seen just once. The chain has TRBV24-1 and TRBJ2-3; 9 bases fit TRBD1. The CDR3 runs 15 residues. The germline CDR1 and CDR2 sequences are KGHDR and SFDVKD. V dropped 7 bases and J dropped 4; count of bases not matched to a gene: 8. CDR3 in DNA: TGTGCCACCAGGGGGACAGGGAAAAGAGCAGATACGCAGTATTTT. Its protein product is CATRGTGKRADTQYF.

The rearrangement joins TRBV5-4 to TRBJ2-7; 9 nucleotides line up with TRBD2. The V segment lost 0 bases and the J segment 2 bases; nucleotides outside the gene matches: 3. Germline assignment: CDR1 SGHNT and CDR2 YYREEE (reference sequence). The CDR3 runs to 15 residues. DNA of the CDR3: TGTGCCAGCAGCTTGGGACTAGCGGACCCCTACGAGCAGTACTTC. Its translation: CASSLGLADPYEQYF.

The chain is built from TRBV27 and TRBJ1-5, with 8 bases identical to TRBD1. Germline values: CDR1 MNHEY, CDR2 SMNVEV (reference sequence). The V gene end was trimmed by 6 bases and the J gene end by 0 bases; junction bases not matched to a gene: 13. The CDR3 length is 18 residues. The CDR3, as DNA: TGTGCCAGCAGCCTGGCGGGACAGGACATCTATAGCAATCAGCCCCAGCATTTT. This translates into CASSLAGQDIYSNQPQHF.

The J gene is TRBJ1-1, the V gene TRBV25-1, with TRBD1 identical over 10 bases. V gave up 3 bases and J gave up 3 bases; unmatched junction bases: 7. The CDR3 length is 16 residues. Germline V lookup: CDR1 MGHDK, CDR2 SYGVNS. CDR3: CASSDDRGHYYTEAFF. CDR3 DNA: TGTGCCAGCAGTGATGACAGGGGGCATTATTACACTGAAGCTTTCTTT.

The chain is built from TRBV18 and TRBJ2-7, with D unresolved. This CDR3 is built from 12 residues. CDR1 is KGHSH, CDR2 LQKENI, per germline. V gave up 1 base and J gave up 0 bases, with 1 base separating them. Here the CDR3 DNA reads TGTGCCAGCTCACCACACTCCTACGAGCAGTACTTC. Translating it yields CASSPHSYEQYF.

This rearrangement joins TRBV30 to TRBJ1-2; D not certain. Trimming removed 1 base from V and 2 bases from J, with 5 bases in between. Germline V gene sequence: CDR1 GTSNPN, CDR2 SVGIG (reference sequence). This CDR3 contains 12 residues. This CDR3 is CAWSAGNYGYTF. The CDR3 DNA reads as TGTGCCTGGAGTGCAGGAAACTATGGCTACACCTTC.

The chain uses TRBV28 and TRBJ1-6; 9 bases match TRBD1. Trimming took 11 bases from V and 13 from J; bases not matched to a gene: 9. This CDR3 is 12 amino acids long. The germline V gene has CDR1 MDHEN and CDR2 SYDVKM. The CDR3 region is CASGTGSFPLHF. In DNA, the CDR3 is TGTGCCTCCGGGACAGGGTCCTTCCCCCTCCACTTT.

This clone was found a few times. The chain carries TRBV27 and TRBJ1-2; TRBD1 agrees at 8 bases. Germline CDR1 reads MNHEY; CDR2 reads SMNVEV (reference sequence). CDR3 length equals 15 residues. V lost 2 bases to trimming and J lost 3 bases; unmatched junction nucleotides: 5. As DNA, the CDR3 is TGTGCCAGCAGTTTAGGACAGGGAGGGTACTATGGCTACACCTTC. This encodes CASSLGQGGYYGYTF.

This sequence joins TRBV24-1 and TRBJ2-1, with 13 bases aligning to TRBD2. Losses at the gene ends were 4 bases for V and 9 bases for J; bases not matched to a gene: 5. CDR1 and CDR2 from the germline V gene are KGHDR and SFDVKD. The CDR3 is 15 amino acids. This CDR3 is CATSETSGRAIEQFF. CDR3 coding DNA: TGTGCCACCAGTGAAACTAGCGGGAGGGCCATTGAGCAGTTCTTC.

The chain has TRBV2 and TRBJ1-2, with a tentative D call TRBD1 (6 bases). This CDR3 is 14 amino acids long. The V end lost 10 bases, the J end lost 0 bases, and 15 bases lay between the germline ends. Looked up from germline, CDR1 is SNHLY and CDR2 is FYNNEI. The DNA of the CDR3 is TGTGCCAACGTCCGGGACAATGCTAACTATGGCTACACCTTC. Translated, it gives CANVRDNANYGYTF.

The CDR3 sequence: CASSLKWEGTYEQFF. The CDR3 nucleotides are TGCGCCAGCAGCCTAAAGTGGGAGGGCACCTATGAGCAGTTCTTC. The V and J genes are TRBV4-1 and TRBJ2-1; 7 bases agree with TRBD2. Trimming at V came to 4 bases and at J to 8 bases, leaving 11 bases not matched to a gene. Germline V CDR1 and CDR2: MGHRA, YSYEKL. This CDR3 is built from 15 residues.

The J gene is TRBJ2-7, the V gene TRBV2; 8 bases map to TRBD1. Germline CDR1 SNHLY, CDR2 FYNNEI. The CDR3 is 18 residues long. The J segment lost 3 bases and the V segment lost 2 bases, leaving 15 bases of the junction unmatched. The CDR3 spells CASSESGRTGNVYYEQYF. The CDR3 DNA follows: TGTGCCAGCAGTGAATCCGGACGGACAGGGAATGTATACTACGAGCAGTACTTC.

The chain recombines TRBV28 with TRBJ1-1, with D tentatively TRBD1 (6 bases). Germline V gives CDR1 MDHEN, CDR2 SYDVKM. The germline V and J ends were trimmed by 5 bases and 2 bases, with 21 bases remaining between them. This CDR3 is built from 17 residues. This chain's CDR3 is CASSPRRAGHTNTEAFF. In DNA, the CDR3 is TGTGCCAGCAGTCCGAGACGTGCGGGACATACTAACACTGAAGCTTTCTTT.

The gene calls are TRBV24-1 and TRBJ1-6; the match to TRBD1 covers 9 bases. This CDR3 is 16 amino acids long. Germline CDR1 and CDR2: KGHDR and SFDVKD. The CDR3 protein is CAGSEAGTGNDSPLHF. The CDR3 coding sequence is TGTGCGGGCAGTGAGGCCGGGACAGGGAACGATTCACCCCTCCACTTT.

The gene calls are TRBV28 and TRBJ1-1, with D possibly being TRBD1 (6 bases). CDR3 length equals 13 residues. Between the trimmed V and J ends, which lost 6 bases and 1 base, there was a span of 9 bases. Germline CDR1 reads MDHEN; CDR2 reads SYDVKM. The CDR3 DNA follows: TGTGCCAGCAGGCCGGGACAGAACACTGAAGCTTTCTTT. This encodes CASRPGQNTEAFF.

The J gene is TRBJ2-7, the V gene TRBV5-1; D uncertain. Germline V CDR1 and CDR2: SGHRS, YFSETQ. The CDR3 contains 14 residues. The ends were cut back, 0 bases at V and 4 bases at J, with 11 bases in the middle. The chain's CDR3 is CASSLVARSYEQYF. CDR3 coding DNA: TGCGCCAGCAGCTTGGTGGCTAGGTCTTACGAGCAGTACTTC.

CDR3 DNA sequence: TGTGCCAGCAGCTTGGCCAATCGGCTAGCGGGAGAAAGCCAGTACTTC. Its translation is CASSLANRLAGESQYF. The V and J genes are TRBV5-4 and TRBJ2-5; TRBD2 matches 10 bases. CDR3 size: 16 residues. Germline loops: CDR1 SGHNT, CDR2 YYREEE (reference sequence). With 0 bases clipped from V and 10 bases from J, the junction kept 12 bases outside the gene matches.

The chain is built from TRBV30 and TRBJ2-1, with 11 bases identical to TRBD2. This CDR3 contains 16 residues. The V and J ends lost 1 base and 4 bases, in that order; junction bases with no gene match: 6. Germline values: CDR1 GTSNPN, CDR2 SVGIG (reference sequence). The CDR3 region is CAWSGGGLAAYNEQFF. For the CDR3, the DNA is TGTGCCTGGAGTGGGGGGGGACTAGCGGCTTACAATGAGCAGTTCTTC.